This TCR beta chain was profiled in a study of immune heterogeneity within non-small cell lung tumors. For the TCR beta CDR3, multiplex PCR with 32 V and 13 J primers performed the amplification. In TCRdb, the multiplex PCR reads were re-called with MiXCR into one record per CDR3 protein. This sample has just over 15,000 distinct CDR3 sequences, with roughly 29% found just once. As template, the study used bulk tumor genomic DNA at 600 to 700 ng per sample. Doctors removed several biopsies from each primary tumor during surgery, keeping them far apart. Patients went through curative surgery, and their non-small cell lung cancer was untreated and newly diagnosed. The CDR3 runs to 14 residues. The germline gives CDR1 DFQATT, CDR2 SNEGSKA (reference sequence). The junction had 10 bases not matched to a gene; V was cut back by 6 bases and J by 4 bases.

The sequence was obtained from a man aged 40-49 years with non-small cell lung cancer. The genes are TRBV20-1 and TRBJ1-1, with 8 bases fitting TRBD1. Sequenced: lung tumor tissue. The CDR3 loop is CSAKSQGAITEAFF. CDR3 sequence (DNA): TGCAGTGCCAAAAGTCAGGGGGCAATCACTGAAGCTTTCTTT.